This T cell receptor beta chain was captured by sequencing in a study of shared clonotypes between healthy human individuals. Study-wide points: Unshared clonotypes carried lower generation probabilities than those common to all four donors.

The CDR3 spans 14 residues. V dropped 3 bases and J dropped 5 bases, with 14 bases sitting between them. CDR1 is MNHEY, CDR2 SMNVEV, per germline (reference sequence). As regards this clone: The target antigen is unknown.

Repertoires were generated with immunoSEQ multiplex PCR, while TCRdb's copy carries only in-frame clones and drops some. The sample gives about 2 million clones, 95% of which show up once; roughly 0.13% is in the top ten. The origin of this receptor is a man aged 18 to 30 in good health. Sequencing was done on a sample of naive CD4+ T cells sorted from blood. Described subset: CD45RA+ positively selected. This sequence joins TRBV27 and TRBJ2-7, with unresolved D. The CDR3 is CASSLAGRPNEQYF. In DNA, the CDR3 is TGTGCCAGCAGTTTGGCAGGCAGGCCGAACGAGCAGTACTTC.